The 7 T cell receptor beta chains in this list originate from one sample, sequenced in a study of identical twins. MiXCR, applied by TCRdb to the 5' RACE reads, yields one record per CDR3 protein. The sample holds roughly 720,000 distinct CDR3 sequences, 15% to 20% seen once. This sample was also put to use in a study of T cells expressing NK-cell markers.

Input material: PBMCs. The receptors stem from a woman between 18 and 29 years old in good health.

This clonotype has more than one count but fewer than ten. The chain uses TRBV6-6 and TRBJ2-5; maybe TRBD2 (6 bases). Germline V gene data show CDR1 as MNHNY and CDR2 as SVGAGI (reference sequence). The CDR3 runs to 13 residues. Between the trimmed V and J ends, which lost 1 base and 3 bases, there was a span of 6 bases. The CDR3 loop is CASSYWGEETQYF. For the CDR3, the DNA is TGTGCCAGCAGTTACTGGGGGGAAGAGACCCAGTACTTC.

This clonotype was seen a handful of times. The V call is TRBV11-2, the J call TRBJ2-5; D is tentatively TRBD1 or TRBD2 (5 bases each). The V end was cut by 6 bases, the J end by 3 bases, with 11 bases between. From germline, CDR1 is SGHAT and CDR2 FQNNGV. CDR3 length: 13 amino acids. This CDR3 reads CASRKGTEETQYF. The CDR3 DNA reads as TGTGCCAGCAGGAAGGGGACCGAAGAGACCCAGTACTTC.

This chain links TRBV15 with TRBJ2-7, with D uncertain. This CDR3 region has 13 residues. Germline lookup yields CDR1 LNHNV and CDR2 YYDKDF (reference sequence). The V gene lost 0 bases and the J gene lost 5 bases, with 8 bases spanning the gap. The CDR3 DNA is TGTGCCACCAGCAGAGATCGTAGGGACGAGCAGTACTTC. It translates to CATSRDRRDEQYF. The complete variable domain, with remaining parts taken from reference TRBV15 and TRBJ2-7, reads DAMVIQNPRYQVTQFGKPVTLSCSQTLNHNVMYWYQQKSSQAPKLLFHYYDKDFNNEADTPDNFQSRRPNTSFCFLDIRSPGLGDTAMYLCATSRDRRDEQYFGPGTRLTVT.

The chain carries TRBV7-2 and TRBJ2-1, with TRBD1 identical over 10 bases. V gave up 5 bases and J gave up 4 bases; unmatched junction bases: 5. The germline gives CDR1 SGHTA, CDR2 FQGNSA. CDR3 length equals 15 residues. The CDR3 DNA reads TGTGCCAGCAGCCCAGGGACAGGGGCTTACAATGAGCAGTTCTTC. It encodes CASSPGTGAYNEQFF.

CDR3 bases: TGTGCCAGCAGCTTAATTAGTCACAATGAGCAGTTCTTC. Translation gives CASSLISHNEQFF. The J gene is TRBJ2-1, the V gene TRBV7-8; no clear D. The CDR3 contains 13 residues. The germline V gene has CDR1 SGHVS and CDR2 FQNEAQ. Trimming took off 2 bases at V and 5 bases at J, with 7 bases between the two ends. Complete variable domain (other parts from reference TRBV7-8 and TRBJ2-1): GAGVSQSPRYKVAKRGQDVALRCDPISGHVSLFWYQQALGQGPEFLTYFQNEAQLDKSGLPSDRFFAERPEGSVSTLKIQRTQQEDSAVYLCASSLISHNEQFFGPGTRLTVL.

Only a few counts were recorded for this clonotype. The chain recombines TRBV7-9 with TRBJ2-4, with D possibly TRBD1 on 6 matching bases. The CDR3 runs to 14 residues. Trimming stripped 5 bases from V and 5 bases from J, with 13 bases between. Germline loops: CDR1 SEHNR, CDR2 FQNEAQ (reference sequence). The CDR3 region is CASSIQGIENIQYF. CDR3 DNA: TGTGCCAGCAGCATACAGGGAATTGAAAACATTCAGTACTTC.

There are a few counts of this clonotype. At one of its ends the junction is not consistent with the germline gene, which may arise from a read error. The V call is TRBV20-1, the J call TRBJ2-1; 10 positions match TRBD2. CDR3 length: 17 amino acids. Germline lookup yields CDR1 DFQATT and CDR2 SNEGSKA (reference sequence). CDR3 sequence reads: CCARGGILAGSNNEQFF. CDR3 coding DNA: TGCTGTGCTAGAGGCGGGATACTAGCGGGGAGTAACAATGAGCAGTTCTTC.